The T cell receptor (beta chain) under discussion was sequenced for a study of patients and donors after allogeneic stem cell transplantation. Each CDR3 protein is one row after TCRdb ran MiXCR on the RT-PCR reads. The top ten clones hold more than 25% of a sample with some 60,000 distinct CDR3 sequences, roughly 13% of them seen once. CDR1 and CDR2 from the germline V gene are MNHNS and SASEGT. The CDR3 is 17 residues long. J was trimmed by 5 bases and V by 0 bases; bases with no gene match: 8. The rearrangement links TRBV6-1 to TRBJ2-3; TRBD2 matches at 10 bases. This clonotype was obtained from a human donor who was either an allogeneic HSCT recipient or a stem cell or donor lymphocyte infusion donor (not recorded which). It is not recorded whose cells these are; they may come from a transplant donor. Sequencing input: blood, either unsorted or a sorted T cell fraction (not recorded which). Written as DNA, the CDR3 is TGTGCCAGCAGTGAAGCTTCCATAGCGGGAGGCTTAGATACGCAGTATTTT. Amino acid sequence: CASSEASIAGGLDTQYF.